This T cell receptor (beta chain) was sequenced in a study of T cell changes during pregnancy in multiple sclerosis. This CDR3 has 16 amino acids. Germline CDR1 SGHNT, CDR2 YYREEE (reference sequence). With 4 bases clipped from V and 0 bases from J, the junction kept 8 bases outside the gene matches. TCRdb's table, derived via immunoSEQ multiplex PCR, lists solely in-frame clones and lacks some. The repertoire holds fewer than 45,000 clones, with 90% to 95% as singletons. The sequenced sample was CD8+ T cells from peripheral blood mononuclear cells, obtained in the third trimester of pregnancy. The origin of this receptor is a female donor with multiple sclerosis, enrolled in a pregnancy study. This chain connects TRBV5-4 to TRBJ1-1; 8 nucleotides match TRBD1. CDR3 region: CASSPRTGTMNTEAFF. The CDR3 bases are TGTGCCAGCAGCCCTCGGACAGGGACCATGAACACTGAAGCTTTCTTT. Complete variable domain (other parts from reference TRBV5-4 and TRBJ1-1): ETGVTQSPTHLIKTRGQQVTLRCSSQSGHNTVSWYQQALGQGPQFIFQYYREEENGRGNFPPRFSGLQFPNYSSELNVNALELDDSALYLCASSPRTGTMNTEAFFGQGTRLTVV.